The 25 T cell receptor beta chains below come from one sample, sequenced in a study of blood T cell repertoires in COVID-19. Data came from immunoSEQ multiplex PCR; TCRdb stores just in-frame clones and leaves some out. The sample includes some 450,000 clones, about 87% of them seen just once. Sequenced input: peripheral blood. These receptors all come from a woman between 45 and 60 years old with COVID-19, enrolled during active disease.

This rearrangement joins TRBV5-1 to TRBJ1-1; D not certain. Germline CDR1 SGHRS, CDR2 YFSETQ. The length of the CDR3 is 16 residues. Trimming removed 1 base at V and 4 bases at J, with 17 bases between. DNA of the CDR3: TGCGCCAGCAGCTTGATAGCTCTACGGGGTTCCACTGAAGCTTTCTTT. As protein: CASSLIALRGSTEAFF.

This CDR3 reads CASRDDTNTEAFF. CDR3 sequence (DNA): TGTGCCAGCAGAGACGACACAAACACTGAAGCTTTCTTT. The rearrangement uses TRBV6-4 and TRBJ1-1; D ambiguous. V dropped 6 bases and J dropped 2 bases, with 10 bases sitting between them. This CDR3 has 13 amino acids. The germline gives CDR1 MRHNA, CDR2 SNTAGT.

This sequence joins TRBV24-1 and TRBJ1-6; D gene ambiguous. Looked up from germline, CDR1 is KGHDR and CDR2 is SFDVKD. The CDR3 extends over 15 amino acids. Trimming pared 9 bases from V and 5 bases from J, leaving 16 bases between. CDR3 sequence reads: CATLPWAFHNSPLHF. CDR3 nucleotides: TGTGCCACCCTACCTTGGGCATTTCATAATTCACCCCTCCACTTT.

V gene TRBV11-2 combines with J gene TRBJ1-1; 8 positions agree with TRBD1. The length of the CDR3 is 15 residues. CDR1 and CDR2 from the germline V gene are SGHAT and FQNNGV. V shed 4 bases and J 10 bases; nucleotides not matched to a gene: 14. The CDR3 reads CASSSRTGSRVRAFF. The CDR3 nucleotides are TGTGCCAGCAGCTCTCGGACAGGGAGTCGAGTTAGAGCTTTCTTT.

This clone was seen a handful of times. V usage is TRBV2 and J usage is TRBJ2-3; 9 bases align to TRBD1. V lost 7 bases and J lost 8; bases outside the gene matches: 4. The CDR3 contains 12 residues. Per the germline V gene, CDR1 is SNHLY and CDR2 is FYNNEI. DNA for the CDR3: TGTGCCAGCACGGGACAGGGTCGTACGCAGTATTTT. This translates into CASTGQGRTQYF.

The chain carries TRBV29-1 and TRBJ1-1; a weak D match, TRBD1 (6 bases). The CDR3 is made up of 15 amino acids. The V end was cut by 4 bases, the J end by 0 bases, with 15 bases between. Germline V gene sequence: CDR1 SQVTM, CDR2 ANQGSEA. CDR3 nucleotides: TGCAGCGTTGTAGGGGCAGGGGCCCTGAACACTGAAGCTTTCTTT. It specifies CSVVGAGALNTEAFF.

The gene calls are TRBV5-1 and TRBJ1-2; D is ambiguous. Deletions cut 0 bases from V and 4 bases from J, with 13 bases between. Germline values: CDR1 SGHRS, CDR2 YFSETQ. This CDR3 has 15 amino acids. CDR3 sequence (DNA): TGCGCCAGCAGCTTGGGGGGAGGCACTGGCTATGGCTACACCTTC. It specifies CASSLGGGTGYGYTF.

The rearrangement joins TRBV5-4 to TRBJ1-2; TRBD1 agrees at 7 bases. Per the germline V gene, CDR1 is SGHNT and CDR2 is YYREEE (reference sequence). V dropped 4 bases and J dropped 7; count of bases not matched to a gene: 10. This CDR3 region has 14 residues. CDR3 region: CASSRAIDRAGYTF. CDR3 nucleotide sequence: TGTGCCAGCAGCCGAGCGATCGACAGGGCTGGCTACACCTTC.

The chain joins TRBV5-4 to TRBJ2-1, with unresolved D. The V gene lost 1 base and the J gene lost 8 bases, with 13 bases spanning the gap. The CDR3 has 14 amino acids. The germline gives CDR1 SGHNT, CDR2 YYREEE (reference sequence). The CDR3 DNA is TGTGCCAGCAGCTTGACACTGGGCGAGCATGAGCAGTTCTTC. Protein product: CASSLTLGEHEQFF.

This chain joins TRBV9 and TRBJ2-1; TRBD2 might be the D (5 bases). The CDR3 sequence is 15 residues long. Germline V gives CDR1 SGDLS, CDR2 YYNGEE. Trimming took off 6 bases at V and 0 bases at J, with 13 bases between the two ends. CDR3 coding DNA: TGTGCCAGCACCTCTAGCTCCTCCTCCTACAATGAGCAGTTCTTC. Encoded protein: CASTSSSSSYNEQFF. The full variable domain, in which reference TRBV9 and TRBJ2-1 provide the parts outside the CDR3, is DSGVTQTPKHLITATGQRVTLRCSPRSGDLSVYWYQQSLDQGLQFLIQYYNGEERAKGNILERFSAQQFPDLHSELNLSSLELGDSALYFCASTSSSSSYNEQFFGPGTRLTVL.

This sequence joins TRBV4-2 and TRBJ1-2; possibly TRBD1 for D (5 bases). The CDR3 spans 13 residues. Germline V CDR1 and CDR2: LGHNA, YNFKEQ. V lost 0 bases to trimming and J lost 10 bases, with 12 bases between them. The CDR3 region is CASSQDWGGAYTF. CDR3 bases: TGTGCCAGCAGCCAAGATTGGGGGGGTGCCTACACCTTC.

This chain uses TRBV27 with TRBJ2-7, with 7 nucleotides matching TRBD1. After removal of 4 bases from V and 2 bases from J, the junction contained 14 bases not matched to a gene. The CDR3 is 17 amino acids. From germline, CDR1 is MNHEY and CDR2 SMNVEV (reference sequence). CDR3 loop: CASSSGARDRETYEQYF. The CDR3 DNA is TGTGCCAGCAGTTCCGGGGCCCGAGACAGGGAGACCTACGAGCAGTACTTC.

Written as DNA, the CDR3 is TGTGCCAGCAGCCTTGAGGACAGGGGGTCGGCCTATGGCTACACCTTC. Its protein is CASSLEDRGSAYGYTF. This sequence joins TRBV5-5 and TRBJ1-2; TRBD1 agrees at 10 bases. The CDR3 sequence is 16 residues long. V lost 4 bases, J lost 4 bases, and 10 bases stayed unmatched. The germline V gene has CDR1 SGHKS and CDR2 YYEKEE (reference sequence).

This chain connects TRBV7-6 to TRBJ2-4; D might be TRBD2 (6 bases). Germline V gene data show CDR1 as SGHVS and CDR2 as FNYEAQ. The ends were cut back, 0 bases at V and 0 bases at J, with 15 bases in the middle. This CDR3 has 18 residues. The CDR3 DNA is TGTGCCAGCAGCTTAGCGCCCGGGACTCGAGGAGCCAAAAACATTCAGTACTTC. This codes for CASSLAPGTRGAKNIQYF.

J is TRBJ2-5 and V is TRBV11-3, with TRBD2 as a possible D gene (5 bases). V was trimmed by 5 bases and J by 7 bases, leaving 14 bases between them. The CDR3 covers 13 residues. Germline lookup yields CDR1 SGHNT and CDR2 YENEEA. The CDR3 protein is CASSATRSGTQYF. CDR3 DNA: TGTGCCAGCAGCGCCACTAGGTCGGGGACCCAGTACTTC.

The chain recombines TRBV6-7 with TRBJ1-3; D possibly corresponds to TRBD1 (5 bases). TRBV6-7 is noted as an ORF with a role that remains uncertain. This CDR3 has 15 amino acids. Trimming stripped 2 bases from V and 2 bases from J, with 10 bases between. CDR3 sequence: CASSYPGTAGNTIYF. The CDR3, as DNA: TGTGCCAGCAGTTACCCTGGGACTGCTGGAAACACCATATATTTT.

The chain couples TRBV7-9 to TRBJ2-1; tentatively, D is TRBD1 (6 bases). This CDR3 has 14 residues. The germline V and J ends were trimmed by 1 base and 13 bases, with 17 bases remaining between them. Germline V gene data show CDR1 as SEHNR and CDR2 as FQNEAQ (reference sequence). The CDR3 nucleotides read TGTGCCAGCAGCTTAGAGAGGGACAAGAGGGCCCAGTTCTTC. Residues: CASSLERDKRAQFF.

The genes are TRBV6-2 or TRBV6-3 and TRBJ2-3, with D perhaps TRBD2 (5 bases). Germline CDR1 reads MNHEY; CDR2 reads SVGEGT. This CDR3 spans 15 amino acids. V was pared by 2 bases and J by 5 bases, with 14 bases between. CDR3 nucleotide sequence: TGTGCCAGCAGTTACCTTTCCGGGGTGCAAGATACGCAGTATTTT. Translated: CASSYLSGVQDTQYF.

V is TRBV12-5 and J is TRBJ1-3; D is unclear. Germline assignment: CDR1 LGHNT and CDR2 FRNRAP. The CDR3 spans 15 residues. The V gene lost 0 bases and the J gene lost 6 bases, with 12 bases spanning the gap. This CDR3 is CASGLVLGPPNTIYF. The CDR3 coding sequence is TGTGCTAGTGGTTTGGTACTGGGCCCACCAAACACCATATATTTT.

The rearrangement joins TRBV6-1 to TRBJ1-1; D remains ambiguous. Trimming took off 3 bases at V and 0 bases at J, with 5 bases between the two ends. Germline V gene sequence: CDR1 MNHNS, CDR2 SASEGT. This CDR3 has 13 residues. Written as DNA, the CDR3 is TGTGCCAGCAGTGACCAGATGAACACTGAAGCTTTCTTT. Translating it yields CASSDQMNTEAFF.

The CDR3 loop is CASSEREGAGGYTF. Here the CDR3 DNA reads TGTGCCAGCAGTGAACGTGAGGGGGCAGGGGGCTACACCTTC. The chain has TRBV6-1 and TRBJ1-2, with 7 positions matching TRBD1. The CDR3 covers 14 residues. Per germline, CDR1 MNHNS and CDR2 SASEGT. V shed 2 bases and J 8 bases; nucleotides not matched to a gene: 8.

The chain has TRBV15 and TRBJ1-1; TRBD1 matches at 8 bases. CDR3 length: 13 amino acids. In germline, CDR1 is LNHNV, CDR2 YYDKDF (reference sequence). Trimming removed 3 bases from V and 10 bases from J; junction bases left unmatched: 7. The CDR3 DNA is TGTGCCACCAGCAGGGACAGGGAAGACCGAGCTTTCTTT. Residues: CATSRDREDRAFF.

This chain connects TRBV5-6 to TRBJ2-1, with TRBD2 identical over 8 bases. CDR3 size: 16 residues. J gave up 2 bases and V 0 bases, and 4 bases lay outside the gene matches. Germline V gene lookup returns CDR1 SGHDT and CDR2 YYEEEE. The CDR3, as DNA: TGTGCCAGCAGCTTGGATCGAGCGGGGGCCTACAATGAGCAGTTCTTC. Translating it yields CASSLDRAGAYNEQFF.

The V gene is TRBV5-1, the J gene TRBJ1-2, with D possibly TRBD1 on 5 matching bases. The V and J ends lost 3 bases and 8 bases respectively, with 20 bases between them. This CDR3 contains 15 residues. Germline CDR1 is SGHRS and CDR2 is YFSETQ. The CDR3 sequence: CASSSPTEFMGGYTF. The CDR3 DNA sequence: TGCGCCAGCAGCTCCCCGACAGAGTTCATGGGGGGCTACACCTTC.

The chain couples TRBV9 to TRBJ2-2, with D perhaps matching TRBD1 (5 bases). The CDR3 covers 14 residues. Trimming cost V 2 bases and J 5 bases, with 10 bases left between them. Germline CDR1 and CDR2: SGDLS and YYNGEE. CDR3 DNA: TGTGCCAGCAGCGTTCAGGGCCTAACCGGGGAGCTGTTTTTT. Its protein is CASSVQGLTGELFF.